A selection of T cell receptor beta chains follows, all from one sample in a study of T cell responses to AZD1222 COVID-19 vaccine. Measured with immunoSEQ multiplex PCR; TCRdb has only the in-frame clones, and not every one. The sample records more than 60,000 clones, about nine tenths being singletons. Source: peripheral blood, taken 28 days after the second AZD1222 dose. All receptors come from an adult who received the AZD1222 COVID-19 vaccine. Each CDR3 is given with its conserved first and last residue. The D gene is left open where the match is weak.

V gene | D gene | CDR3 protein
TRBV14 | NA | CASSAGLDGNTIYF
TRBV4-2 | NA | CASSLSLLNTEAFF
TRBV7-9 | TRBD2 | CASSLLSGGDNEQFF
TRBV6-5 | NA | CASSYSAIGAYNEQFF
TRBV7-6 | TRBD2 | CASSLQGLADQETQYF
TRBV27 | TRBD2 | CASSLAGAGLSYEQYF
TRBV7-8 | NA | CASSLDYTDTQYF
TRBV5-5 | NA | CASSLGQGGEQFF
TRBV13 | NA | CASCRGLTEAFF
TRBV9 | TRBD2 | CASSPRPGAGASTDTQYF
TRBV28 | NA | CASSRASYEQYF
TRBV30 | NA | CAWRAAGSETQYF
TRBV7-9 | NA | CASTLLYGYTF
TRBV9 | NA | CASSVTAGSYEQYF
TRBV6-1 | NA | CASSEAQSTNEKLFF
TRBV19 | TRBD1 | CASSGDRSFITLHF
TRBV27 | NA | CASMVADTGELFF
TRBV4-2 | NA | CASSQESTVANYGYTF